Presented here are 5 T cell receptor beta chains from one specimen sequenced in a study of human thymus T cells. Thymus was obtained from resections taken during corrective heart surgery. Assay used: immunoSEQ multiplex PCR; TCRdb lists only in-frame clones, some missing. The sample carries roughly 120,000 clones, around 94% recorded once. Input material: thymus tissue. The source is a boy under three years old with a congenital heart defect but otherwise immunologically healthy.

The V and J genes are TRBV6-1 and TRBJ1-1, with TRBD1 identical over 8 bases. The CDR3 contains 16 residues. Germline V CDR1 and CDR2: MNHNS, SASEGT. Trimming at V came to 1 base and at J to 9 bases, leaving 13 bases not matched to a gene. DNA for the CDR3: TGTGCCAGCAGTGAAGGCCCAGGGGGCCACAAGCGGCAAGCTTTCTTT. This translates into CASSEGPGGHKRQAFF.

The J gene is TRBJ2-1, the V gene TRBV6-5; either TRBD1 or TRBD2 may fit D (5 bases each). The CDR3 is made up of 15 amino acids. Germline CDR1 reads MNHEY; CDR2 reads SVGAGI. Trimming stripped 7 bases from V and 3 bases from J, with 16 bases between. CDR3 loop: CASTHTWDGYNEQFF. The DNA of the CDR3 is TGTGCCAGCACCCACACGTGGGACGGCTACAATGAGCAGTTCTTC.

This clone was observed once. The V gene is TRBV6-5, the J gene TRBJ1-2; D gene ambiguous. The germline gives CDR1 MNHEY, CDR2 SVGAGI. This CDR3 region has 14 residues. The germline V and J ends were trimmed by 2 bases and 4 bases, with 11 bases remaining between them. The CDR3 here is CASSYPPDSYGYTF. DNA for the CDR3: TGTGCCAGCAGTTACCCCCCGGATAGCTATGGCTACACCTTC.

V usage is TRBV6-1 and J usage is TRBJ1-6; D may be TRBD1 (5 bases). This CDR3 region has 15 residues. Per the germline V gene, CDR1 is MNHNS and CDR2 is SASEGT. The V and J ends lost 1 base and 1 base respectively, with 5 bases between them. The CDR3 sequence is CASSEDRSYNSPLHF. CDR3 sequence (DNA): TGTGCCAGCAGTGAAGACAGGTCCTATAATTCACCCCTCCACTTT.

The chain combines TRBV4-3 with TRBJ2-1; TRBD1 matches at 9 bases. CDR3 length: 17 amino acids. Trimming removed 4 bases from V and 7 bases from J; junction bases left unmatched: 14. Germline CDR1 is LGHNA and CDR2 is YSLEER. CDR3 DNA sequence: TGCGCCAGCAGCCGTATTCCAGGGACAGGGTATAGGAATGAGCAGTTCTTC. Translating gives CASSRIPGTGYRNEQFF.